This T cell receptor (beta chain) was sequenced during a study of shared clonotypes between healthy human individuals. Looking at the study overall: The donor group consisted of a couple of women and a few men, aged 18 to 49.

V lost 7 bases, J lost 7 bases, and 19 bases lay in between. CDR3 length: 14 residues. Germline V CDR1 and CDR2: SEHNR, FQNEAQ (reference sequence). Clones were read by immunoSEQ multiplex PCR, and TCRdb kept only the in-frame ones, dropping some. The sample lists approximately 2.5 million clones; roughly 93% were seen once. J is TRBJ1-1 and V is TRBV7-9; no clear D. The TCR was taken from a young man in good health. Some clones in this sample may be carry-over from other donors' samples. Sequenced: naive CD4+ T cells from PBMCs. Subset given: CD45RA+ positively selected. CDR3 nucleotides: TGTGCCAGCATCCTACGCTCGGGTACCGATGAAGCTTTCTTT. Protein sequence: CASILRSGTDEAFF.